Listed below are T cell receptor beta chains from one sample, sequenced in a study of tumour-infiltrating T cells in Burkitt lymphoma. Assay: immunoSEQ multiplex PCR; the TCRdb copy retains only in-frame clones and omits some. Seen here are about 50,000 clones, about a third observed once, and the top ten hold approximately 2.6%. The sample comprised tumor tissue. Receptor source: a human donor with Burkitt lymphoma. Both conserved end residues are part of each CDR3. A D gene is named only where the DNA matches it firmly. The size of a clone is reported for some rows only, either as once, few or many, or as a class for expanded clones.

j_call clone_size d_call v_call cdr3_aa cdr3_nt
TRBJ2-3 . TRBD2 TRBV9 CASSGGRLAGSTDTQYF TGTGCCAGCAGCGGAGGCAGGCTAGCGGGGTCGACGGATACGCAGTATTTT
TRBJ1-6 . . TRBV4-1 CASSQGNGRPKNSPLHF TGCGCCAGCAGCCAAGGGAACGGAAGGCCAAAAAATTCACCCCTCCACTTT
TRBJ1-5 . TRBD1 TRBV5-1 CASSLDAGGNQPQHF TGCGCCAGCAGCTTGGACGCAGGGGGGAATCAGCCCCAGCATTTT
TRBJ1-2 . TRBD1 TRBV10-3 CAISDRDRGSGGYTF TGTGCCATCAGTGACCGGGACAGGGGGTCGGGTGGCTACACCTTC
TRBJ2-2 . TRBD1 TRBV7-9 CASSRDRGRNFYTGELFF TGTGCCAGCAGCAGGGACAGGGGGAGGAACTTTTACACCGGGGAGCTGTTTTTT
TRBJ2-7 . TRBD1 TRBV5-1 CASSLVKGQGSEQYF TGCGCCAGCAGCTTGGTAAAGGGACAGGGGTCCGAGCAGTACTTC
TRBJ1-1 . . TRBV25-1 CASSDPRGGNTEAFF TGTGCCAGCAGTGACCCGAGGGGGGGGAACACTGAAGCTTTCTTT
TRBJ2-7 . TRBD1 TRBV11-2 CASRTGQGDSYEQYF TGTGCCAGCAGAACGGGACAGGGGGACTCCTACGAGCAGTACTTC
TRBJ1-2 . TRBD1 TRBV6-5 CASSQNPGGGRYTF TGTGCCAGCAGCCAAAATCCAGGGGGCGGACGCTACACCTTC
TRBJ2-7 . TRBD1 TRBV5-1 CASSLQTGYEQYF TGCGCCAGCAGCTTGCAGACAGGGTACGAGCAGTACTTC
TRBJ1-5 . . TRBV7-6 CASSLGGQKQPQHF TGTGCCAGCAGCTTGGGTGGCCAGAAGCAGCCCCAGCATTTT
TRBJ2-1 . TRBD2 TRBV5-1 CASSLGSGGTYNEQFF TGCGCCAGCAGCTTGGGGAGCGGGGGTACCTACAATGAGCAGTTCTTC
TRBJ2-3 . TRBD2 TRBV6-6 CASSPPTSGGADTQYF TGTGCCAGCAGCCCCCCGACTAGCGGGGGGGCGGATACGCAGTATTTT
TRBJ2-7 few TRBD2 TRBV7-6 CASSLGTSGGDEQYF TGTGCCAGCAGCTTAGGGACTAGCGGGGGGGACGAGCAGTACTTC
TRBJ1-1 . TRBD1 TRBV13 CASGSVFVGQGSAFF TGTGCCAGCGGATCGGTCTTCGTGGGACAGGGATCCGCTTTCTTT
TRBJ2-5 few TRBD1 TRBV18 CASDRQGGETQYF TGTGCCAGCGATAGACAGGGCGGGGAGACCCAGTACTTC
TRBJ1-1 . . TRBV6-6 CASSYSTGISPLEAFF TGTGCCAGCAGTTACTCGACGGGAATCAGCCCCTTGGAAGCTTTCTTT
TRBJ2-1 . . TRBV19 CATRRGEYDEQFF TGTGCCACTAGGCGGGGAGAGTATGATGAGCAGTTCTTC
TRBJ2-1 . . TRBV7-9 CASSPRNEQFF TGTGCCAGCAGTCCCCGCAATGAGCAGTTCTTC
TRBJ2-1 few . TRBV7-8 CASSLDNEQFF TGTGCCAGCAGCTTGGACAATGAGCAGTTCTTC
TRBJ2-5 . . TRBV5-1 CASSLVGGEETQYF TGCGCCAGCAGCTTGGTAGGCGGGGAAGAGACCCAGTACTTC
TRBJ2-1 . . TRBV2 CASRAGGLYNEQFF TGTGCCAGCAGGGCGGGTGGGCTCTACAATGAGCAGTTCTTC
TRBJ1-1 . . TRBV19 CASRGNRDSIMNTEAFF TGTGCCAGTAGGGGTAACAGGGACTCTATAATGAACACTGAAGCTTTCTTT
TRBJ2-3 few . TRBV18 CASSPPSTDTQYF TGTGCCAGCTCACCACCTAGCACAGATACGCAGTATTTT
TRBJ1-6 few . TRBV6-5 CASRKGSSYNSPLHF TGTGCCAGCAGGAAAGGGAGCTCCTATAATTCACCCCTCCACTTT
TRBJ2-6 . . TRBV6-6 CASSSTDSGANVLTF TGTGCCAGCAGTTCGACGGACTCTGGGGCCAACGTCCTGACTTTC
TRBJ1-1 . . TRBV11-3 CASSLDSASTEAFF TGTGCCAGCAGCTTAGATTCCGCATCCACTGAAGCTTTCTTT
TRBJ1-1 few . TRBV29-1 CSVGQGVRSEAFF TGCAGCGTTGGCCAGGGCGTCAGGTCTGAAGCTTTCTTT
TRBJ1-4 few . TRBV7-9 CASSLSGQHNEKLFF TGTGCCAGCAGCTTAAGTGGTCAGCATAATGAAAAACTGTTTTTT
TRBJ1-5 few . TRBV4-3 CASSGTRRQPQHF TGCGCCAGCAGCGGGACGAGGCGGCAGCCCCAGCATTTT
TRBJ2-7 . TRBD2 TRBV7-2 CASSLTSGLYEQYF TGTGCCAGCAGCCTTACTAGCGGGCTCTACGAGCAGTACTTC
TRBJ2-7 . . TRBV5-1 CASSLARPPYEQYF TGCGCCAGCAGCTTGGCACGGCCCCCCTACGAGCAGTACTTC
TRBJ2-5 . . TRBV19 CASSWRGEETQYF TGTGCCAGTAGTTGGAGGGGTGAGGAGACCCAGTACTTC
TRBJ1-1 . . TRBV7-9 CASSRGESAEAFF TGTGCCAGCAGTAGGGGCGAATCGGCTGAAGCTTTCTTT
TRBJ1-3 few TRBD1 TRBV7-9 CASSLTGADTIYF TGTGCCAGCAGCTTGACAGGGGCTGACACCATATATTTT
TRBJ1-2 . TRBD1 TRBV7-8 CASSVRDRGDYGYTF TGTGCCAGCAGCGTCCGGGACAGGGGCGACTATGGCTACACCTTC
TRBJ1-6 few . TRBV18 CASSETENSPLHF TGTGCCAGCTCAGAGACAGAGAATTCACCCCTCCACTTT
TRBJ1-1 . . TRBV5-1 CASSLGGPNTEAFF TGCGCCAGCAGCTTGGGGGGACCGAACACTGAAGCTTTCTTT
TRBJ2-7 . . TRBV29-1 CSVAGQYSYEQYF TGCAGCGTGGCGGGACAGTACTCCTACGAGCAGTACTTC
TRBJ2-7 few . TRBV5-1 CASTPREQSEQYF TGCGCCAGCACCCCAAGAGAGCAGAGCGAGCAGTACTTC
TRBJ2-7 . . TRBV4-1 CASSHTGVYEQYF TGCGCCAGCAGCCACACAGGAGTCTACGAGCAGTACTTC
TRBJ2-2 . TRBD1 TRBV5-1 CASSLRQGATGELFF TGCGCCAGCAGCTTACGACAGGGGGCCACCGGGGAGCTGTTTTTT
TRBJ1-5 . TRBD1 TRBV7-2 CASSLGQGPDQPQHF TGTGCCAGCAGCTTAGGACAGGGGCCAGATCAGCCCCAGCATTTT
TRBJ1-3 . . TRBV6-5 CASSSLQGFGNTIYF TGTGCCAGCAGTTCATTACAGGGCTTCGGAAACACCATATATTTT
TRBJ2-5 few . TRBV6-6 CASSSSRDHPGTQYF TGTGCCAGCAGTTCATCCCGGGACCACCCAGGGACCCAGTACTTC
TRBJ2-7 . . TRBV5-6 CASSLRDTGYEQYF TGTGCCAGCAGCTTAAGGGACACCGGCTACGAGCAGTACTTC
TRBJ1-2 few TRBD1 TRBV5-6 CASSLAGDRASYGYTF TGTGCCAGCAGCTTGGCCGGGGACAGGGCTTCCTATGGCTACACCTTC
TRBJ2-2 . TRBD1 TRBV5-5 CASLPASGGFGELFF TGTGCCAGCCTGCCGGCCTCAGGGGGCTTCGGGGAGCTGTTTTTT
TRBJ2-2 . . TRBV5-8 CASRAGPNTGELFF TGTGCCAGCCGGGCCGGCCCGAACACCGGGGAGCTGTTTTTT
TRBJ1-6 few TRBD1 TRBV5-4 CASSTMTGTNNSPLHF TGTGCCAGCAGCACCATGACAGGGACTAATAATTCACCCCTCCACTTT
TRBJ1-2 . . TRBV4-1 CATGSQGVYGYTF TGCGCCACCGGGAGCCAGGGCGTTTATGGCTACACCTTC
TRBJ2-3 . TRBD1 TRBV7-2 CASSFHSTGWEDTQYF TGTGCCAGCAGCTTCCATTCGACAGGGTGGGAAGATACGCAGTATTTT
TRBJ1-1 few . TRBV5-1 CASSPAGGMNTEAFF TGCGCCAGCAGCCCGGCTGGAGGGATGAACACTGAAGCTTTCTTT
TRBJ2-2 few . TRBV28 CASSPGGTGELFF TGTGCCAGCAGTCCAGGGGGGACCGGGGAGCTGTTTTTT